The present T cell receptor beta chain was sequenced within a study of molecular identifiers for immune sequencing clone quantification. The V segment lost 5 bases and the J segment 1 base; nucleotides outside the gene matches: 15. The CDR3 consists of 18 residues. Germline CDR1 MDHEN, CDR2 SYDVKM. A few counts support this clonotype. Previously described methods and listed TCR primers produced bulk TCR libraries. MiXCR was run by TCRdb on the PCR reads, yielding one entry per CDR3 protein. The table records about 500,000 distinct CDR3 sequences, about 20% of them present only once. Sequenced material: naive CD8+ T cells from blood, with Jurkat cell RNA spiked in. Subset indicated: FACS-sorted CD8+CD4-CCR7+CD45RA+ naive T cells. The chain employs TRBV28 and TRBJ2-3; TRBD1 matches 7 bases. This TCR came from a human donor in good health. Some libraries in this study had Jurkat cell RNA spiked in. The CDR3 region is CASSTYSTGSMGTDTQYF. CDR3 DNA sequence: TGTGCCAGCAGTACGTACTCGACAGGGAGTATGGGCACAGATACGCAGTATTTT.